This is a list of T cell receptor beta chains from one sample in a study of beta chain features in type 1 diabetes. The data were produced by immunoSEQ multiplex PCR, yet TCRdb's version contains in-frame clones alone and is incomplete. The sample consists of hundreds of thousands of clones, roughly 15% of them appearing once. Sequencing was carried out using central memory CD4+ T cells from blood. The receptors here all came from a man aged 25 to 45 in good health. The CDR3 runs from the conserved cysteine through the conserved F or W. The order of the fields is clone size, J gene, V gene, D gene, CDR3 protein, CDR3 DNA. The D gene is left open where the match is weak. Where a row states a size, it is once, few, many or the class of an expanded clone; other rows omit it.

>few|TRBJ2-3|TRBV4-1|NA
CASSHPGQLGPFRTDTQYF
TGCGCCAGCAGCCACCCTGGTCAGCTAGGGCCTTTTAGGACAGATACGCAGTATTTT
>NA|TRBJ1-2|TRBV5-4|NA
CASTQGGGYGYTF
TGTGCCAGCACCCAGGGCGGGGGATATGGCTACACCTTC
>many|TRBJ2-2|TRBV23-1|TRBD2
CASSQRRGGITGELFF
TGCGCCAGCAGTCAGCGACGGGGGGGGATCACCGGGGAGCTGTTTTTT
>NA|TRBJ1-2|TRBV6-5|NA
CASRKLNGYTF
TGTGCCAGCAGGAAACTCAATGGCTACACCTTC
>few|TRBJ2-1|TRBV4-1|TRBD2
CASSSEISGRPQAQFF
TGCGCCAGCAGCTCGGAAATTAGCGGGAGGCCCCAAGCGCAGTTCTTC
>NA|TRBJ2-1|TRBV4-3|NA
CASSQDVRSNEQFF
TGCGCCAGCAGCCAAGATGTACGGTCGAATGAGCAGTTCTTC
>NA|TRBJ2-5|TRBV10-3|TRBD1
CAIRGGQGRSQETQYF
TGTGCCATCAGGGGAGGACAGGGACGGTCACAAGAGACCCAGTACTTC
>NA|TRBJ2-3|TRBV6-5|NA
CASSYEAGDSDTQYF
TGTGCCAGCAGTTACGAAGCAGGAGATTCAGATACGCAGTATTTT
>few|TRBJ1-5|TRBV6-6|NA
CASSPVDSNQPQHF
TGTGCCAGCAGTCCCGTAGATAGCAATCAGCCCCAGCATTTT
>many|TRBJ1-5|TRBV19|NA
CASRPGRTLYSNQPQHF
TGTGCCAGTAGACCCGGCAGAACCCTTTATAGCAATCAGCCCCAGCATTTT
>NA|TRBJ1-4|TRBV30|NA
CAWSRVRVGEKLFF
TGTGCCTGGAGTAGAGTCAGGGTGGGGGAAAAACTGTTTTTT
>NA|TRBJ2-3|TRBV5-4|TRBD2
CASSQNDGAGIMYF
TGTGCCAGCAGCCAAAACGATGGAGCGGGAATAATGTATTTT
>many|TRBJ2-7|TRBV4-3|NA
CASSQDAAAPGFPYEQYF
TGCGCCAGCAGCCAAGACGCCGCGGCCCCGGGCTTTCCCTACGAGCAGTACTTC
>NA|TRBJ2-3|TRBV9|NA
CASSVTGRPDTQYF
TGTGCCAGCAGCGTGACAGGGAGGCCAGATACGCAGTATTTT
>many|TRBJ1-6|TRBV18|TRBD1
CASSYTDRDSPLHF
TGTGCCAGCTCATACACGGACAGGGATTCACCCCTCCACTTT
>few|TRBJ1-4|TRBV15|NA
CATSREDYEKLFF
TGTGCCACCAGCAGAGAGGATTATGAAAAACTGTTTTTT
>NA|TRBJ2-1|TRBV11-2|NA
CASSLVGGNEQFF
TGTGCCAGCAGCTTAGTGGGTGGCAATGAGCAGTTCTTC
>many|TRBJ1-2|TRBV25-1|NA
CASSVGGGYGYTF
TGTGCCAGCAGTGTCGGGGGGGGCTATGGCTACACCTTC
>NA|TRBJ2-3|TRBV5-8|TRBD2
CASSLELAGENTDTQYF
TGTGCCAGCAGCTTGGAGCTAGCGGGAGAGAACACAGATACGCAGTATTTT
>NA|TRBJ2-5|TRBV6-1|TRBD1
CASSGTAQETQYF
TGTGCCAGCAGCGGGACAGCCCAAGAGACCCAGTACTTC
>NA|TRBJ2-5|TRBV9|NA
CASSGGPLGFGETQYF
TGTGCCAGCAGCGGGGGTCCTCTGGGTTTCGGGGAGACCCAGTACTTC
>NA|TRBJ2-1|TRBV6-5|TRBD1
CASTPRTGIYNEQFF
TGTGCCAGCACCCCTAGGACAGGGATCTACAATGAGCAGTTCTTC
>NA|TRBJ1-5|TRBV6-5|NA
CASSPRGKGNQPQHF
TGTGCCAGCAGCCCGAGAGGGAAAGGCAATCAGCCCCAGCATTTT
>NA|TRBJ2-5|TRBV6-1|NA
CASIVLATGETQYF
TGTGCCAGCATAGTTCTAGCGACTGGCGAGACCCAGTACTTC
>few|TRBJ2-1|TRBV11-3|TRBD2
CASSFVSGRRSSYNEQFF
TGTGCCAGCAGCTTCGTTAGCGGGAGGAGGAGCTCCTACAATGAGCAGTTCTTC
>NA|TRBJ2-1|TRBV5-1|TRBD2
CASTPEGLAGRALISNEQFF
TGCGCCAGCACCCCCGAGGGGCTAGCGGGGAGGGCCCTTATCTCCAATGAGCAGTTCTTC
>many|TRBJ2-1|TRBV5-6|NA
CASSFSSREQFF
TGTGCCAGCAGCTTTTCATCCCGAGAGCAGTTCTTC
>few|TRBJ1-1|TRBV11-3|TRBD1
CASSPRGLEAFF
TGTGCCAGCAGCCCAAGGGGGCTTGAAGCTTTCTTT
>few|TRBJ1-2|TRBV29-1|NA
CSVELALGGGYTF
TGCAGCGTTGAATTAGCGCTGGGTGGCGGCTACACCTTC
>NA|TRBJ2-3|TRBV7-2|TRBD2
CASSLGGGAWDTQYF
TGTGCCAGCAGCTTAGGCGGGGGGGCCTGGGATACGCAGTATTTT
>few|TRBJ2-2|TRBV15|NA
CATSREAGGRTGELFF
TGTGCCACCAGCAGAGAAGCCGGGGGTAGGACCGGGGAGCTGTTTTTT
>few|TRBJ2-5|TRBV7-2|NA
CASSLSETQYF
TGTGCCAGCAGCTTAAGTGAGACCCAGTACTTC
>NA|TRBJ1-2|TRBV4-3|TRBD1
CASRQGTGGDYGYTF
TGCGCCAGCAGACAGGGGACAGGGGGGGACTATGGCTACACCTTC
>NA|TRBJ2-1|TRBV4-2|NA
CASSPRTFNEQFF
TGTGCCAGCAGCCCTCGGACTTTTAATGAGCAGTTCTTC
>NA|TRBJ1-1|TRBV18|NA
CASSLDSNTEAFF
TGTGCCAGCTCATTGGACAGCAACACTGAAGCTTTCTTT
>few|TRBJ1-5|TRBV25-1|NA
CASSESGAFGQPQHF
TGTGCCAGCAGTGAATCCGGGGCTTTCGGGCAGCCCCAGCATTTT
>NA|TRBJ2-3|TRBV7-9|NA
CASSFPGGTDTQYF
TGTGCCAGCAGCTTCCCCGGGGGAACAGATACGCAGTATTTT
>few|TRBJ1-1|TRBV19|NA
CASSARGSTEAFF
TGTGCCAGTAGTGCAAGGGGGAGCACTGAAGCTTTCTTT
>NA|TRBJ2-5|TRBV9|TRBD2
CASSGGGLAGQETQYF
TGTGCCAGCAGCGGAGGGGGTCTAGCGGGCCAAGAGACCCAGTACTTC
>NA|TRBJ2-7|TRBV11-2|NA
CASSLARGGGAYEQYF
TGTGCCAGCAGCTTAGCCCGAGGAGGGGGGGCCTACGAGCAGTACTTC
>few|TRBJ2-3|TRBV2|NA
CASSAGIADTQYF
TGTGCCAGCAGTGCAGGGATCGCAGATACGCAGTATTTT
>few|TRBJ1-5|TRBV5-4|TRBD1
CASSLDGTGNQPQHF
TGTGCCAGCAGCTTGGATGGGACAGGGAATCAGCCCCAGCATTTT
>NA|TRBJ1-1|TRBV5-8|NA
CASSLDGRTEAFF
TGTGCCAGCAGCTTGGACGGGCGCACTGAAGCTTTCTTT
>few|TRBJ1-5|TRBV7-9|NA
CASSGPGRNQPQHF
TGTGCCAGCAGCGGCCCAGGGCGGAATCAGCCCCAGCATTTT
>NA|TRBJ2-5|TRBV18|NA
CASSPDGQETQYF
TGTGCCAGCTCACCGGACGGACAAGAGACCCAGTACTTC
>NA|TRBJ1-2|TRBV19|TRBD1
CATGTVYGYTF
TGTGCCACGGGGACAGTCTATGGCTACACCTTC
>few|TRBJ1-6|TRBV10-2|NA
CASSEEAYNSPLHF
TGCGCCAGCAGTGAAGAAGCGTACAATTCACCCCTCCACTTT
>few|TRBJ2-2|TRBV19|TRBD2
CASGLAGNTGELFF
TGTGCCAGTGGGCTAGCGGGGAACACCGGGGAGCTGTTTTTT
>few|TRBJ2-3|TRBV11-2|TRBD1
CASSLDLTGVLTDTQYF
TGTGCCAGCAGCTTAGATCTGACAGGGGTTCTCACAGATACGCAGTATTTT
>few|TRBJ2-7|TRBV4-1|NA
CASSQEGPGGAFSEQYF
TGCGCCAGCAGCCAAGAAGGGCCAGGGGGGGCCTTTTCCGAGCAGTACTTC
>NA|TRBJ2-3|TRBV7-2|TRBD2
CASSLYTGGPDTQYF
TGTGCCAGCAGCTTATATACGGGAGGGCCAGATACGCAGTATTTT
>NA|TRBJ2-7|TRBV6-5|NA
CATRRTVEKEYF
TGTGCCACCAGAAGGACCGTTGAGAAGGAGTACTTC
>NA|TRBJ1-2|TRBV6-6|TRBD1
CASSSDRLADGYTF
TGTGCCAGCAGTTCGGACAGGTTGGCGGATGGCTACACCTTC
>NA|TRBJ2-5|TRBV5-1|TRBD1
CASTSTGGGETQYF
TGCGCCAGCACCTCGACAGGGGGCGGTGAGACCCAGTACTTC
>few|TRBJ2-2|TRBV5-4|NA
CASYGGEGTGELFF
TGTGCCAGCTATGGGGGAGAGGGGACCGGGGAGCTGTTTTTT
>few|TRBJ2-7|TRBV14|TRBD1
CASSQDLPGQGYEQYF
TGTGCCAGCAGCCAAGACTTACCAGGACAGGGCTACGAGCAGTACTTC
>NA|TRBJ2-3|TRBV29-1|TRBD2
CSVESGGDTQYF
TGCAGCGTTGAGAGCGGGGGGGATACGCAGTATTTT
>few|TRBJ2-7|TRBV27|NA
CASSFLASYEQYF
TGTGCCAGCAGCTTTCTAGCCTCCTACGAGCAGTACTTC
>many|TRBJ1-3|TRBV6-1|TRBD1
CASSGNRQGSGNTIYF
TGTGCCAGCAGTGGGAATCGACAGGGCTCAGGAAACACCATATATTTT